The clone carrying this TCR beta chain showed up many times. The antigen remains undetermined. Together with thyroid ultrasound, orbital computed tomography, serum thyroxine and TRAb, clinical symptoms were used for diagnoses. Amplification of TCR beta CDR3 regions used RNA as the template. First-round RT-PCR targeting the TCR CDR3 was performed with the HTBI primer set. One entry per CDR3 protein results from TCRdb running MiXCR on the multiplex PCR reads. The table shows hundreds of thousands of distinct CDR3 sequences, with around a quarter occurring only once. These data are taken from a study of T cells in Graves' hyperthyroidism and ophthalmopathy. Study-level findings and limits: Stable hyperthyroidism was separated from ophthalmopathy by a model based on 13 V-J features.

Germline loops: CDR1 SGHTA, CDR2 FQGNSA. V lost 2 bases to trimming and J lost 8 bases, with 12 bases between them. This CDR3 has 13 amino acids. This receptor was obtained from a woman under 40 with Graves' ophthalmopathy. Sequenced material: blood. V and J are TRBV7-2 and TRBJ1-2, with D uncertain. In nucleotides, the CDR3 is TGTGCCAGCAGCTTAATGGGTCCGGAGGGCTACACCTTC. This sequence encodes CASSLMGPEGYTF.